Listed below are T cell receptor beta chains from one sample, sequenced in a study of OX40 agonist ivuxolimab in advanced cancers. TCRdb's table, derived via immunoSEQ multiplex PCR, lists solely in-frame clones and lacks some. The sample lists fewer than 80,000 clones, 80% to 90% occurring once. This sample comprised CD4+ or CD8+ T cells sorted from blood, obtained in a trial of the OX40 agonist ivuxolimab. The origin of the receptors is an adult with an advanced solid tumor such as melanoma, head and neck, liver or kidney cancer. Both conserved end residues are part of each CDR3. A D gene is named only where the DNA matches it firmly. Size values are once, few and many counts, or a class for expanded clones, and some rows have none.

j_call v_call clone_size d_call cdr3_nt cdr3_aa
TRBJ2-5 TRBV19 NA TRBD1 TGTGCCAGTAGTATTCGAGGGGGCGGTGAGACCCAGTACTTC CASSIRGGGETQYF
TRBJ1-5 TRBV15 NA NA TGTGCCACCAGCGGCCGGGACACCAATCAGCCCCAGCATTTT CATSGRDTNQPQHF
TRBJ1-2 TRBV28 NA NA TGTGCCAGCAGTTTAGGGCCAAATGGCTACACCTTC CASSLGPNGYTF
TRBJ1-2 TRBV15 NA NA TGTGCCACCAGCAGAGTTGAGGTCCCTGGCGTCTATGGCTACACCTTC CATSRVEVPGVYGYTF
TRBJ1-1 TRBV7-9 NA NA TGTGCCAGCAGCTTAGTGGTCAGGGGAGACACTGAAGCTTTCTTT CASSLVVRGDTEAFF
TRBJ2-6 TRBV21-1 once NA TGTGCCCCACGGGCGGGTTATCGTTCGGGGGCCAACGTCCTGACTTTC CAPRAGYRSGANVLTF
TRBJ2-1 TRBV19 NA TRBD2 TGTGCCAGTAGTTCTGGGACTAGCGGAAGCAATGAGCAGTTCTTC CASSSGTSGSNEQFF
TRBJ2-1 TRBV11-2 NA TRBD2 TGTGCCAGCAGCAAAGATAGCGGGAGGGCCTACAATGAGCAGTTCTTC CASSKDSGRAYNEQFF
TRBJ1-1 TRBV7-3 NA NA TGTGCCAGCAGCTTACTAGCAGGGTCTAACACTGAAGCTTTCTTT CASSLLAGSNTEAFF
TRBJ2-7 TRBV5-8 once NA TGTGCCAGCACCTCCCTTGGCACAAAAAGGCACGAGCAGTACTTC CASTSLGTKRHEQYF
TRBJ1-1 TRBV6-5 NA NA TGTGCCAGCAGCCCGAGGGGTCCTGACACTGAAGCTTTCTTT CASSPRGPDTEAFF
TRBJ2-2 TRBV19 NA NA TGTGCCAGTACCGGCTCGGGGGTAGCCCCGAACACCGGGGAGCTGTTTTTT CASTGSGVAPNTGELFF
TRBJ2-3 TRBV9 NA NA TGTGCCAGCAGCGTAGGGGGAGATACGCAGTATTTT CASSVGGDTQYF
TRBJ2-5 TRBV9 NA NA TGTGCCAGCAGCGTAGAGGGGCGGTTCCAAGAGACCCAGTACTTC CASSVEGRFQETQYF
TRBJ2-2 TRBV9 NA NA TGTGCCAGCAGCTCCGTCGGGACCGTAGGCGGGGAGCTGTTTTTT CASSSVGTVGGELFF
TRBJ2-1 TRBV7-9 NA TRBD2 TGTGCCAGTGCTACTAGCGGCTACAATGAGCAGTTCTTC CASATSGYNEQFF
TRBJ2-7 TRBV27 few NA TGTGCCAGCAGTAGAACATTATACACCTCCTACGAGCAGTACTTC CASSRTLYTSYEQYF
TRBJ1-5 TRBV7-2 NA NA TGTGCCAGCAGCCCGATATCATCACAGCCCCAGCATTTT CASSPISSQPQHF
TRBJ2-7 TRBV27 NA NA TGTGCCAGCAGTTTCGGTCCGCTGTCCTACGAGCAGTACTTC CASSFGPLSYEQYF
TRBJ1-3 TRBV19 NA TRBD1 TGTGCCAGTAGTACGTGGACAGGGTCCGGAAACACCATATATTTT CASSTWTGSGNTIYF
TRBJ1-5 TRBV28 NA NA TGTGCCAGCAGTGCCCGGGACAACAAGGTCATTTATAGCAATCAGCCCCAGCATTTT CASSARDNKVIYSNQPQHF
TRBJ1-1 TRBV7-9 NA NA TGTGCCAGCAGCTCCCCGGGGGGGGCCCCTAACACTGAAGCTTTCTTT CASSSPGGAPNTEAFF
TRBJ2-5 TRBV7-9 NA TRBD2 TGTGCCAGCAGCTCTTCTAGCGGGGGAAGTGAAGAGACCCAGTACTTC CASSSSSGGSEETQYF
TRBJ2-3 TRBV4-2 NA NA TGTGCCAGCAGCCTAGGAGATACGCAGTATTTT CASSLGDTQYF
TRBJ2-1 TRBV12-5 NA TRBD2 TGTGCTAGTGGTTTGGAGGCCCTCACTAGCGGCGAGCAGTTCTTC CASGLEALTSGEQFF
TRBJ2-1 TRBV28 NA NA TGTGCCAGCAGTTTGATGATGAATGAGCAGTTCTTC CASSLMMNEQFF
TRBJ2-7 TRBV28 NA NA TGTGCCAGCAGTTCTCTGGGGACGGAGTCCTCCTACGAGCAGTACTTC CASSSLGTESSYEQYF
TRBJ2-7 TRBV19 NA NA TGTGCCAGTGGTTACGGGGGAACCTACGAGCAGTACTTC CASGYGGTYEQYF
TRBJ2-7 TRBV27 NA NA TGTGCCAGCAGTTTAGGCCCCCCCCGATCGGACAGCTACGAGCAGTACTTC CASSLGPPRSDSYEQYF
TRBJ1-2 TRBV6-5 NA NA TGTGCCAGCAGTTACCAATACCAGGGAGGCAACTATGGCTACACCTTC CASSYQYQGGNYGYTF
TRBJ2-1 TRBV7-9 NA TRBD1 TGTGCCAGCAGTTCAGGGGGCTATGAGCAGTTCTTC CASSSGGYEQFF
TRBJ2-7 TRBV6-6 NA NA TGTGCCAGCAGTTACGCAGGGGACGGCTACGAGCAGTACTTC CASSYAGDGYEQYF
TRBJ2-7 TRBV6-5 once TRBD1 TGTGCCAGCAGTTACGCGGGACAGGGCTACGAGCAGTACTTC CASSYAGQGYEQYF
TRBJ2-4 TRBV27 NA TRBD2 TGTGCCAGCAGTATGACTAGCAACAAAAACATTCAGTACTTC CASSMTSNKNIQYF
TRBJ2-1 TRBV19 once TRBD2 TGTGCCAGTAGGAAGCTAGCGGGAGGGCCTTTTGAGCAGTTCTTC CASRKLAGGPFEQFF
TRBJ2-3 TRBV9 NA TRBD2 TGTGCCAGCAGCGTAGCTGGAGTAGCGGGGGGTGCAGATACGCAGTATTTT CASSVAGVAGGADTQYF
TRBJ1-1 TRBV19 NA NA TGTGCCAGTAGTATAGGTAAGGGAAACACTGAAGCTTTCTTT CASSIGKGNTEAFF
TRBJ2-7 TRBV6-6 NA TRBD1 TGTGCCAGCAGCCCTGGGACAGGAAACTCCTACGAGCAGTACTTC CASSPGTGNSYEQYF
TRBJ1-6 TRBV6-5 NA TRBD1 TGTGCCAGCAGCTGGGACAGGGCAGATAATTCACCCCTCCACTTT CASSWDRADNSPLHF
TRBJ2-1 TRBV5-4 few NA TGTGCCAGCAGCTTGGTTAGCTTCTCCTACAATGAGCAGTTCTTC CASSLVSFSYNEQFF
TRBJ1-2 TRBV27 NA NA TGTGCCAGCAGTTTATCGCCCCCACCAACCCTTTATGGCTACACCTTC CASSLSPPPTLYGYTF
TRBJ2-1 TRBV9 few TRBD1 TGTGCCAGCAGCGTAGTTAGGGGACAGGGTCTCAATGAGCAGTTCTTC CASSVVRGQGLNEQFF
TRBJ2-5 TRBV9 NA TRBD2 TGTGCCAGCAGCGTGGGACTAGCGGGAGGGGAGACCCAGTACTTC CASSVGLAGGETQYF
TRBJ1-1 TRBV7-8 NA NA TGTGCCAGCAGCTTCGAGGGGGGCTTGGCAGCTTTCTTT CASSFEGGLAAFF
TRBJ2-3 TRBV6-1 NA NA TGTGCCAGCAGTGACGGACGAACCCAAGGGACGGCTTTAGCAGATACGCAGTATTTT CASSDGRTQGTALADTQYF
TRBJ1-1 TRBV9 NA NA TGTGCCAGCAGCGTAGATGGGGGGAACACTGAAGCTTTCTTT CASSVDGGNTEAFF
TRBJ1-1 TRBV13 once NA TGTGCCAGCAACGCTGGGGGGGAATTGTGGACTGAAGCTTTCTTT CASNAGGELWTEAFF
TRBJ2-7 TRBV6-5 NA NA TGTGCCAGCAGTTCAACACACTCCTACGAGCAGTACTTC CASSSTHSYEQYF
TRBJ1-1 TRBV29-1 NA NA TGCAGCGGGCGAGTTGCTTACAGTCAGAACACTGAAGCTTTCTTT CSGRVAYSQNTEAFF
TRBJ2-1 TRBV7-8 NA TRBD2 TGTGCCAGCAGCTCCACCCCTCCGGGACTAGCGGGAATGAGCTCCTACAATGAGCAGTTCTTC CASSSTPPGLAGMSSYNEQFF
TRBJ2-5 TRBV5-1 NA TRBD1 TGCGCCAGCAGCTTGGCTGAGGGGGCGGAAGAGACCCAGTACTTC CASSLAEGAEETQYF
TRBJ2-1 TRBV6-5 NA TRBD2 TGTGCCAGCAGCCCCCCACTGGGAGGGTACAATGAGCAGTTCTTC CASSPPLGGYNEQFF
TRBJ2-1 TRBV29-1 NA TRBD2 TGCAGCGTTGAAGTTGTCGGACTAGCGGGCCCCTACAATGAGCAGTTCTTC CSVEVVGLAGPYNEQFF
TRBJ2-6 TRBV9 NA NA TGTGCCAGCAGCGTAGTAGCGGACACCGGTCGTGGGGCCAACGTCCTGACTTTC CASSVVADTGRGANVLTF
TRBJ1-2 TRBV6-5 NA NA TGTGCCAGCAGTTACCAACCCGGACTAAATAATGGCTACACCTTC CASSYQPGLNNGYTF
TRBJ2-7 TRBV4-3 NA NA TGCGCCAGCAGCCAAGCACCCACGTCCTACGAGCAGTACTTC CASSQAPTSYEQYF
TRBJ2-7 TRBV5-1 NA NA TGCGCCAGCAGCTTGATGGGGGAGGACTACGAGCAGTACTTC CASSLMGEDYEQYF
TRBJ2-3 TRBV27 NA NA TGTGCCAGTAGTTTAGGAGCGGTTACTAGCACAGATACGCAGTATTTT CASSLGAVTSTDTQYF
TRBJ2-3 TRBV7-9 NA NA TGTGCCAGAAGCTCTTCGACAGATACGCAGTATTTT CARSSSTDTQYF